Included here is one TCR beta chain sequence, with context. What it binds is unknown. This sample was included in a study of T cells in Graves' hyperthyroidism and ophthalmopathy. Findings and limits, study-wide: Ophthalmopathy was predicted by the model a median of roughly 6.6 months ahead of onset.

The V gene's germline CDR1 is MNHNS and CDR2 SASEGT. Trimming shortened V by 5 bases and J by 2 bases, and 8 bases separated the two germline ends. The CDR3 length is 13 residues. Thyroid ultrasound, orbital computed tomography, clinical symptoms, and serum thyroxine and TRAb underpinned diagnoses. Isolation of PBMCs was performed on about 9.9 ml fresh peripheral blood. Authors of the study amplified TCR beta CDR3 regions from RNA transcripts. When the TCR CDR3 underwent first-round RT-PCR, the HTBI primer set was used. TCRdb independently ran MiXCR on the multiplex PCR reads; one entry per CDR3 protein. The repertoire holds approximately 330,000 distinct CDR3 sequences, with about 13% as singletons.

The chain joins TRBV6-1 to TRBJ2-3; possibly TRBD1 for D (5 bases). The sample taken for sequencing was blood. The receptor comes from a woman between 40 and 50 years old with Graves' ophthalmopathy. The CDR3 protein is CASSKTATDTQYF. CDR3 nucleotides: TGTGCCAGCAGTAAGACAGCCACAGATACGCAGTATTTT.